A selection of T cell receptor beta chains follows, all from one sample in a study of CD8+ T cells in alopecia areata. Here immunoSEQ multiplex PCR was the method, and the copy in TCRdb shows in-frame clones only, minus some. The sample has approximately 200,000 clones; 40% to 55% are singletons. The sample was CD4+ T cells sorted from blood, taken at approximately week 36, from a patient treated with tofacitinib. The receptors originated from a human donor with alopecia areata. Each CDR3 is given without its conserved first and last residue. D genes are given only for firm matches.

TRBV29-1	12	TRBJ1-5	NA	SVSVSNSNQPQH
TRBV15	11	TRBJ2-7	NA	ATSRTMFYEQY
TRBV29-1	14	TRBJ2-1	TRBD1	SALTGGAGIYNEQF
TRBV30	12	TRBJ2-7	NA	AWSEGGMRNEQY
TRBV10-3	11	TRBJ1-2	TRBD1	AISETGGNGYT
TRBV19	10	TRBJ1-2	NA	ASSMGPYGYT
TRBV30	13	TRBJ2-1	NA	AWSEVSSSYNEQF
TRBV2	13	TRBJ2-7	NA	ASSEGGGAPYEQY
TRBV5-6	14	TRBJ1-5	TRBD1	ASSLTGTGVSQPQH
TRBV10-3	13	TRBJ1-1	TRBD1	AISERAGGNTEAF
TRBV28	13	TRBJ2-1	TRBD2	ASSPGLAGGKGQF
TRBV25-1	13	TRBJ2-1	NA	ASSPPRLAYNEQF
TRBV5-1	12	TRBJ2-4	TRBD2	ASRTSGSADIQY
TRBV7-6	14	TRBJ2-2	NA	ASSLARESNTGELF
TRBV29-1	12	TRBJ2-7	TRBD1	SANSGTGLYEQY
TRBV10-3	10	TRBJ2-3	NA	AISASSGTQY
TRBV7-3	12	TRBJ2-2	NA	ASSLTSYLGELF
TRBV18	13	TRBJ2-7	TRBD1	ASSLQGAARGEQY
TRBV6-1	12	TRBJ1-1	TRBD1	ASSRTGVNTEAF
TRBV2	13	TRBJ2-2	TRBD2	ASRAGTTNTGELF
TRBV4-2	13	TRBJ2-7	TRBD2	ASSQALAEGYEQY
TRBV27	13	TRBJ2-4	TRBD1	ASSRGQGVGNIQY
TRBV9	12	TRBJ1-2	NA	ASSVGGALNSYT
TRBV29-1	11	TRBJ2-1	TRBD1	SVEGVGGERQF
TRBV5-6	9	TRBJ1-1	NA	ASSSGSEAF
TRBV7-9	15	TRBJ2-5	NA	ASSPLRTMEYQETQY
TRBV5-4	12	TRBJ2-2	TRBD1	ASSRQGATGELF
TRBV7-9	13	TRBJ2-1	NA	ASSLSAASYNEQF
TRBV7-2	11	TRBJ2-5	TRBD1	ASSTRQGVHQY
TRBV5-1	13	TRBJ1-3	NA	ASSAEGFSGNTIY